This T cell receptor beta chain was identified during a study of T-cell reconstitution after alpha-beta-depleted transplantation in children. Overall study findings and caveats: After transplant, at about two months, alpha-beta T cells were reportedly derived from several hundred expanded graft clones. Diversity of TCRbeta at day 60 was high in some patients, arising from surviving recipient T cells and thymic progenitors. It was newly produced T cells that mostly accounted for T-cell counts and diversity one year after transplant.

V dropped 2 bases and J dropped 9 bases, with 17 bases sitting between them. The CDR3 sequence is 15 residues long. This clonotype appeared many times. Its specificity is unknown. Preparation of the TCRbeta library involved a method that used unique molecular identifiers. MiXCR was run by TCRdb on the PCR reads, yielding one entry per CDR3 protein. There are around 200,000 distinct CDR3 sequences in the sample; 11% occur only once, and under 30% lies in the top ten. The sample was PBMCs, taken before TCRalphabeta/CD19-depleted stem cell transplant. The V gene is TRBV12-3 or TRBV12-4, the J gene TRBJ1-3, with a tentative D call TRBD1 (5 bases). The TCR sequence derives from a child younger than two with acute myeloid leukemia, due to receive a stem cell transplant. CDR3 nucleotides: TGTGCCAGCAGTTTAAACGGGGCCTCCGGGGGCACCATATATTTT. Residues: CASSLNGASGGTIYF.